The clone carrying this T cell receptor beta chain was picked up many times. This entry is derived from a study of human T cells and chemical hapten exposure. Time point indicated: pre-sensitization, week 0. This sample's treatment: therapeutic diphenylcyclopropenone sensitization with weekly scalp DPC. In every case, blood was obtained before the patch test was applied. In TCRdb, the RACE reads were re-called with MiXCR into one record per CDR3 protein. This table holds approximately 260,000 distinct CDR3 sequences, more than 6.5% found once. V shed 7 bases and J 5 bases; nucleotides not matched to a gene: 7. CDR3 length: 13 amino acids. CDR1 is SQVTM, CDR2 ANQGSEA, per germline.

The TCR comes from a woman aged 40 to 55 with alopecia areata. Some clones in this sample may be carry-over from other donors' samples. The J gene is TRBJ2-5, the V gene TRBV29-1; TRBD1 matches 10 bases. Specimen: whole blood, collected in connection with sensitization to the hapten diphenylcyclopropenone (DPC). CDR3 coding DNA: TGCAGCGCAAGACAGGGGGCGGATGAGACCCAGTACTTC. Protein sequence: CSARQGADETQYF.